This TCR beta chain was identified in a study of T cell changes during pregnancy in multiple sclerosis (dated by TCRdb to between 2019 and 2020). Describing the broader study: The study looked at changes in the T cell repertoire across pregnancy in women with multiple sclerosis.

CDR1 and CDR2 are drawn from the germline V gene: SGHTA, FQGTGA. V loses 5 bases at its end and J loses 4 bases; junction bases beyond the gene matches: 9. The CDR3 has 15 amino acids, counting the end cysteine and phenylalanine. Only the CDR3 DNA stays, 45 bases, in frame from base 1. Library creation used the immunoSEQ multiplex PCR assay. Drawn from immuneACCESS, this table holds only the in-frame rearrangements with V and J called that TCRdb kept. Clones are partly lost; checked studies trace under half to an unresolved V gene and leave the rest unexplained. Within this sample are some 110,000 clones, with approximately 90% of them counted one time only. 1.5% to 1.9% of the sample is in the top ten clones. A word on this clone: This receptor's antigen is unknown. Base-call qualities are not available, and no considerably larger clone is one nucleotide away.

The receptor's source is a female donor with multiple sclerosis, enrolled in a pregnancy study. Rearrangement joined TRBV7-3 to TRBJ2-7; the central 9 bases match TRBD1. The sequencing used peripheral blood, collected in the third trimester of pregnancy. The CDR3 here reads CASSLTGTGSYEQYF. The sequence in DNA is TGTGCCAGCAGCCTGACCGGGACAGGGTCGTACGAGCAGTACTTC.